This T cell receptor (beta chain) was recovered during a study of blood T cell repertoires in COVID-19. Overall study context: Material from acute and convalescent COVID-19 was sourced from the United States, Italy and Spain. T cells, B-cell-depleted T cells, or PBMCs provided the cDNA or gDNA that served as material.

Germline loops: CDR1 SQVTM, CDR2 ANQGSEA. V dropped 0 bases and J dropped 0 bases, with 20 bases sitting between them. This CDR3 contains 18 residues. Sequencing used immunoSEQ multiplex PCR; TCRdb keeps in-frame clones, though not all of them. The sample includes approximately 200,000 clones, nearly 90% seen only once; the top ten take under 2.5%. In this sample, this clone is medium-sized. All enrollees were about 18 to 95 years old and from under 25 US areas. Cohort allocation depended upon clinical history that participants reported. V gene TRBV29-1 combines with J gene TRBJ1-1; TRBD1 is a possible D gene (5 bases). The sample was PBMCs or T cells enriched from blood (not recorded which). This receptor was taken from a woman between 35 and 50 years old with acute COVID-19. For the CDR3, the DNA is TGCAGCGTTGAAGATCTACCGTCTCATGCAGGGATGAACACTGAAGCTTTCTTT. This translates into CSVEDLPSHAGMNTEAFF.